The 17 T cell receptor beta chains below come from one sample, sequenced in a study of T cell responses to AZD1222 COVID-19 vaccine. Sequencing used immunoSEQ multiplex PCR; TCRdb keeps in-frame clones, though not all of them. The data hold 90,000 to 150,000 clones, with around nine tenths observed a single time. This specimen consisted of peripheral blood, obtained 28 days after the second dose of the MenACWY control vaccine. Receptors were obtained from an adult who received the MenACWY meningococcal vaccine as a control.

The chain links TRBV7-2 to TRBJ1-6; D gene uncertain. The CDR3 has 15 amino acids. The germline V gene has CDR1 SGHTA and CDR2 FQGNSA. Trimming cost V 5 bases and J 6 bases, with 14 bases left between them. CDR3 amino acids: CASSPVREGNSPLHF. The CDR3 DNA sequence: TGTGCCAGCAGCCCAGTCCGGGAGGGTAATTCACCCCTCCACTTT.

This clone was counted once. One end of the junction does not line up with germline, which may come from a read error. The CDR3 loop reads CATSPSGRASDEQYF. Here the CDR3 DNA reads TGTGCCACCAGTCCTAGCGGGAGGGCCTCCGACGAGCAGTACTTC. V and J are TRBV24-1 and TRBJ2-7; 12 bases map to TRBD2. CDR1 is KGHDR and CDR2 is SFDVKD in the germline V gene. This CDR3 is 15 amino acids long.

This chain connects TRBV19 to TRBJ2-1; D unclear. CDR1 is LNHDA and CDR2 is SQIVND in the germline V gene (reference sequence). The CDR3 contains 15 residues. The germline V and J ends were trimmed by 7 bases and 1 base, with 14 bases remaining between them. The CDR3 loop is CASTPPKPSYNEQFF. The CDR3 coding sequence is TGTGCCAGTACCCCTCCCAAGCCGTCCTACAATGAGCAGTTCTTC.

This clone was observed a single time. CDR3 protein: CASKGQGSVAPEKLFF. The CDR3 nucleotides read TGTGCCAGTAAGGGTCAGGGTAGTGTAGCGCCTGAAAAACTGTTTTTT. The chain combines TRBV19 with TRBJ1-4; perhaps TRBD1 as D (5 bases). Germline V gives CDR1 LNHDA, CDR2 SQIVND (reference sequence). This CDR3 region has 16 residues. Trimming removed 7 bases at V and 7 bases at J, with 22 bases between.

The chain employs TRBV5-1 and TRBJ2-7; D is perhaps TRBD1 (6 bases). V dropped 4 bases and J dropped 6 bases, with 23 bases sitting between them. Germline CDR1 SGHRS, CDR2 YFSETQ. The CDR3 consists of 16 residues. Here the CDR3 DNA reads TGCGCCAGCAGCAATACCAGGGGTGGGCTGACAAGCGAGCAGTACTTC. Its translation is CASSNTRGGLTSEQYF.

This clone is a singleton in its sample. The rearrangement links TRBV14 to TRBJ1-5; no definite D call. This CDR3 comprises 14 residues. With 1 base removed from V and 6 bases from J, the gap between germline ends came to 10 bases. Germline lookup yields CDR1 SGHDN and CDR2 FVKESK. This CDR3 is CASSQGQGRQPQHF. The DNA of the CDR3 is TGTGCCAGCAGCCAAGGGCAAGGCCGTCAGCCCCAGCATTTT.

This chain connects TRBV21-1 to TRBJ1-3; TRBD1 is the table's D call and was not checked against the DNA. TRBV21-1 is reported as a pseudogene. CDR3 length: 18 residues. CDR3 DNA sequence: TGTGCCAGCAGCAAAGCTCGGGCAGGGGGCCCCTCTGGAAACACCATATATTTT. The encoded protein is CASSKARAGGPSGNTIYF.

This rearrangement joins TRBV18 to TRBJ2-3; 9 bases line up with TRBD2. There are 16 residues in the CDR3. V trimming: 1 base; J trimming: 2 bases; junction bases outside the gene matches: 4. The germline V gene has CDR1 KGHSH and CDR2 LQKENI. CDR3 sequence (DNA): TGTGCCAGCTCACCACAGCGGGGGGCCCTCACAGATACGCAGTATTTT. This codes for CASSPQRGALTDTQYF. The full variable domain, with the rest looked up from reference TRBV18 and TRBJ2-3, is NAGVMQNPRHLVRRRGQEARLRCSPMKGHSHVYWYRQLPEEGLKFMVYLQKENIIDESGMPKERFSAEFPKEGPSILRIQQVVRGDSAAYFCASSPQRGALTDTQYFGPGTRLTVL.

CDR3 protein: CASSRTGPNTEAFF. The CDR3 bases are TGTGCCAGCAGCCGGACAGGGCCGAACACTGAAGCTTTCTTT. J is TRBJ1-1 and V is TRBV6-4, with 8 bases that match TRBD1. This CDR3 comprises 14 residues. V was pared by 6 bases and J by 1 base, with 4 bases of the junction left unmatched. CDR1 is MRHNA, CDR2 SNTAGT, per germline.

This clone came up a few times. The chain couples TRBV4-1 to TRBJ1-5; D perhaps matches TRBD1 (6 bases). Germline CDR1 MGHRA, CDR2 YSYEKL. V lost 0 bases, J lost 7 bases, and 19 bases lay in between. The CDR3 is made up of 17 amino acids. The CDR3 nucleotides read TGCGCCAGCAGCCAAGAATTTTACAGGGAAGTAGGCCAGCCCCAGCATTTT. This translates into CASSQEFYREVGQPQHF.

This clone was seen a few times. This chain joins TRBV19 and TRBJ2-3; TRBD1 might be the D (6 bases). The germline V gene has CDR1 LNHDA and CDR2 SQIVND (reference sequence). V gave up 7 bases and J gave up 0 bases, with 14 bases separating them. This CDR3 contains 15 residues. The CDR3 DNA reads TGTGCCAGTACCCCGGACAGTTTGAGCACAGATACGCAGTATTTT. Its translation: CASTPDSLSTDTQYF.

The rearrangement uses TRBV4-2 and TRBJ2-2, with D tentatively TRBD2 (5 bases). Looked up from germline, CDR1 is LGHNA and CDR2 is YNFKEQ. The CDR3 runs to 18 residues. Trimming left V 0 bases short and J 2 bases short, with 16 bases between. In DNA, the CDR3 is TGTGCCAGCAGCCAAGATACCTCGGGGAGCCCCAACACCGGGGAGCTGTTTTTT. Translated, it gives CASSQDTSGSPNTGELFF.

In nucleotides, the CDR3 is TGCGCCAGCAGCTTCGACAGGGTAGAAGGCTACACCTTC. Its translation: CASSFDRVEGYTF. This chain uses TRBV5-1 with TRBJ1-2; 7 bases align to TRBD1. There are 13 residues in the CDR3. Germline CDR1 SGHRS, CDR2 YFSETQ. Unmatched junction bases numbered 6, after V lost 2 bases and J lost 8 bases.

CDR3 region: CASSYRGTSLREQYF. For the CDR3, the DNA is TGTGCCAGCAGTTACCGCGGGACGAGTCTACGCGAGCAGTACTTC. This chain connects TRBV6-2 or TRBV6-3 to TRBJ2-7; the D gene is possibly TRBD2 (6 bases). There are 15 residues in the CDR3. CDR1 is MNHEY, CDR2 SVGEGT, per germline. V lost 2 bases and J 6 bases, leaving 17 bases between the germline ends.

This clone was detected once. V and J are TRBV5-1 and TRBJ1-1; a possible D gene is TRBD1 (5 bases). CDR3 length: 16 residues. Germline-derived CDR1 and CDR2 are SGHRS and YFSETQ. Trimming removed 3 bases at V and 5 bases at J, with 20 bases between. The CDR3 nucleotides read TGCGCCAGCAGCTCCACACCGACAGAACAGGTGACTGAAGCTTTCTTT. Translated, it gives CASSSTPTEQVTEAFF.

The chain is built from TRBV6-5 and TRBJ2-1; TRBD2 is a possible D gene (5 bases). The CDR3 covers 14 residues. Trimming cost V 0 bases and J 7 bases, with 10 bases left between them. Germline CDR1 and CDR2: MNHEY and SVGAGI. The CDR3 nucleotides read TGTGCCAGCAGTTACTCCCACGGGGTAAATGAGCAGTTCTTC. Protein product: CASSYSHGVNEQFF.

The chain carries TRBV7-3 and TRBJ2-3; TRBD2 matches 12 bases. This CDR3 is 16 amino acids long. CDR1 is SGHTA and CDR2 is FQGTGA in the germline V gene. V lost 4 bases to trimming and J lost 0 bases; unmatched junction nucleotides: 2. CDR3 protein: CASSSGLAGSTDTQYF. The CDR3 DNA sequence: TGTGCCAGCAGCTCGGGACTAGCGGGTAGCACAGATACGCAGTATTTT.